The sequence of this TCR beta chain was determined in a study of blood T cell repertoires in COVID-19. Study-wide context: PBMCs, B-cell-depleted T cells, or T cells provided the cDNA or gDNA that made up the material.

Ages ranged from about 18 to 90 years, with residence in about 23 US areas. How the authors handled the data: It was from reference gene primer amplification that nucleated cell counts were estimated. Here immunoSEQ multiplex PCR was the method, and the copy in TCRdb shows in-frame clones only, minus some. V and J calls and clone size are those listed in that table; D and trimming were worked out from the DNA. The sample includes 300,000 to 400,000 clones, about nine tenths of them seen just once. The CDR3 loop spans 14 amino acids. After removal of 3 bases from V and 4 bases from J, the junction contained 5 bases not matched to a gene. Per the germline V gene, CDR1 is SEHNR and CDR2 is FQNEAQ (reference sequence).

The source of this sequence is a man in his 60s who had recovered from COVID-19. V is TRBV7-9 and J is TRBJ2-7; 8 bases match TRBD1. Sample: PBMCs or T cells enriched from blood (not recorded which). The CDR3 reads CASSFLTGAYEQYF. In DNA, the CDR3 is TGTGCCAGCAGCTTCCTGACAGGGGCGTACGAGCAGTACTTC.